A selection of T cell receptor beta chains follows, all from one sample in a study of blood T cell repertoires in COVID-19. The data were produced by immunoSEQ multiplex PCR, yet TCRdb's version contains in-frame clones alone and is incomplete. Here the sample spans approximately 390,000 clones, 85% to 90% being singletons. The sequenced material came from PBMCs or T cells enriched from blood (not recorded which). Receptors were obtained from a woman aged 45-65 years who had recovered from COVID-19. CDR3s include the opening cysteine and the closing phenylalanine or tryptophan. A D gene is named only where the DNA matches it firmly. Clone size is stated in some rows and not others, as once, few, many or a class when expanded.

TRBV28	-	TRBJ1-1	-	TGTGCCAGCAGTCCTACGGGTCTAATGAACACTGAAGCTTTCTTT	CASSPTGLMNTEAFF
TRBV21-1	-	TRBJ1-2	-	TGTGCCAGCAGCAAAGCGCATTTGGGGGGGGCCAACTATGGCTACACCTTC	CASSKAHLGGANYGYTF
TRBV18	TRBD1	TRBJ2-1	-	TGTGCCAGCTCACCAATACAGGGGGTCTACAATGAGCAGTTCTTC	CASSPIQGVYNEQFF
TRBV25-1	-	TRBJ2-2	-	TGTGCCAGCAGTGATATCCGGACTTTCGGGGAGCTGTTTTTT	CASSDIRTFGELFF
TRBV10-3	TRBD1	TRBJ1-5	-	TGTGCCACCGGTTCCGGGACAGGGTTAGACAATCAGCCCCAGCATTTT	CATGSGTGLDNQPQHF
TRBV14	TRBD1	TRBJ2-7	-	TGTGCCAGCAGCCAAGTCGACAGGGGTTCATGGGAGCAGTACTTC	CASSQVDRGSWEQYF
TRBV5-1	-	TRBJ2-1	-	TGCGCCAGCAGCAGGAGCGGTCAAGGAGAGCAGTTCTTC	CASSRSGQGEQFF
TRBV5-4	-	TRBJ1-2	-	TGTGCCAGCAGGACTGGGCAGGGTAACGATGGCTACACCTTC	CASRTGQGNDGYTF
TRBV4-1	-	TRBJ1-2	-	TGCGCCAGCAGCCCCAGCGCGGGGAACCCTACTGGCTACACCTTC	CASSPSAGNPTGYTF
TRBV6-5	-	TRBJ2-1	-	TGTGCCAGCAGTTACTTAGGAGGGGGCGGCTACAATGAGCAGTTCTTC	CASSYLGGGGYNEQFF
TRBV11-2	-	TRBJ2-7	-	TGTGCCAGCAGCTCCGACTATTACACCTACGAGCAGTACTTC	CASSSDYYTYEQYF
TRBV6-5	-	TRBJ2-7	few	TGTGCCAGCAGTTACTCCGGAGGGCCGTACGAGCAGTACTTC	CASSYSGGPYEQYF
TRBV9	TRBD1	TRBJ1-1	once	TGTGCCAGTGAGCCGGACAGGGGGCAAGCTTTCTTT	CASEPDRGQAFF
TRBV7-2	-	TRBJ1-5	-	TGTGCCAGCAGCTTATATTTCAGGGAGGCTCAGCCCCAGCATTTT	CASSLYFREAQPQHF
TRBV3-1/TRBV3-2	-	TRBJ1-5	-	TGTGCCAGCAGCCATTCGCCGGGGACAAGTCAGCCCCAGCATTTT	CASSHSPGTSQPQHF
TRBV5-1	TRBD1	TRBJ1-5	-	TGCGCCAGCAGCCCAACACCGGGACAGGGTAATCAGCCCCAGCATTTT	CASSPTPGQGNQPQHF
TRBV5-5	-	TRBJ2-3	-	TGTGCCAGCAGCACCGGGACTCGAGCTATTAGCACAGATACGCAGTATTTT	CASSTGTRAISTDTQYF
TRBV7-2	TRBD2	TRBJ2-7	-	TGTGCCAGCAGAAGCGGGGGTTACGAGCAGTACTTC	CASRSGGYEQYF
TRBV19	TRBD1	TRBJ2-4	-	TGTGCCAGTACCCGACAGGGTGGGAACATTCAGTACTTC	CASTRQGGNIQYF
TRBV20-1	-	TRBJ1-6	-	TGCAGTGCTAGTACGGACTCTTCGGCCCTCCACTTT	CSASTDSSALHF
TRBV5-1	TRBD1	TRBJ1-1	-	TGCGCCAGCAGCTCCGGGACAGCGAACACTGAAGCTTTCTTT	CASSSGTANTEAFF
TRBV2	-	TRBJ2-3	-	TGTGCCAGCAGTGTTAGGGGTGGCGGCACAGATACGCAGTATTTT	CASSVRGGGTDTQYF
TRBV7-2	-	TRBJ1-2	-	TGTGCCAGCAGCTCCTACGGGAAAATCTATGGCTACACCTTC	CASSSYGKIYGYTF
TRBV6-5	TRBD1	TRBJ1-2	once	TGTGCCAGCAGCAAATCACAGGGGCCCGATGGCTACACCTTC	CASSKSQGPDGYTF
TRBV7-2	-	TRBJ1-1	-	TGTGCCAGCAGCTTAGGAACTGGGCAGTTTGAAGCTTTCTTT	CASSLGTGQFEAFF
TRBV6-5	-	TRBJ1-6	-	TGTGCCAGCAGGGAGGACGGCAATTCACCCCTCCACTTT	CASREDGNSPLHF
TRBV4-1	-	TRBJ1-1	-	TGCGCCAGCAGCCAAGACGATCGAGTCTTCGCTTTCTTT	CASSQDDRVFAFF
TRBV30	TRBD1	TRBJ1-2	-	TGTGCCTGGAGTGTCGGCGGGACAGGGGGTCGGGGCTACACCTTC	CAWSVGGTGGRGYTF
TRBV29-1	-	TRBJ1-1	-	TGCAGCGTCGCCAGGGCAAGGCTGAACACTGAAGCTTTCTTT	CSVARARLNTEAFF
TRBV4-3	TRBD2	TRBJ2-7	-	TGCGCCAGCAGCCCAGCGGGGGGAGCCTACGAGCAGTACTTC	CASSPAGGAYEQYF
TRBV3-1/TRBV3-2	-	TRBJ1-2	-	TGTGCCAGCAGCCGAATCTATGATGGCTACACCTTC	CASSRIYDGYTF
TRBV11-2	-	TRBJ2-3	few	TGTGCCAGCAGCTTCTTTGCGGGCACAGATACGCAGTATTTT	CASSFFAGTDTQYF
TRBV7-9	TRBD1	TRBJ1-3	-	TGTGCCAGCAGACCCGGGACAGGGTCTGGAAACACCATATATTTT	CASRPGTGSGNTIYF
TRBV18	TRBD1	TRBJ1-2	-	TGTGCCAGCTCACCCCCGACAGGGGGCAATGGCTACACCTTC	CASSPPTGGNGYTF
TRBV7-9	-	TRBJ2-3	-	TGTGCCAGCAGCTTGGGGGACACCCGCACAGATACGCAGTATTTT	CASSLGDTRTDTQYF
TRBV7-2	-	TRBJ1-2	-	TGTGCCAGCAGCCTGCGGGAGCCGGGTTATGGCTACACCTTC	CASSLREPGYGYTF
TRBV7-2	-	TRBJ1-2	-	TGTGCCAGCAGCTTCGGTTCGAATCCCACGGGGTGGTATGGCTACACCTTC	CASSFGSNPTGWYGYTF
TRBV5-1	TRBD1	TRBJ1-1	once	TGCGCCAGCAGCTTAACTCCAGGGGGAAACACTGAAGCTTTCTTT	CASSLTPGGNTEAFF
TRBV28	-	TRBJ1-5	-	TGTGCCAGCAGCTCCTCTTTAAATTCGCAGGGCAATCAGCCCCAGCATTTT	CASSSSLNSQGNQPQHF
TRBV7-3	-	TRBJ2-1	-	TGTGCCAGCAGCCCTAGGCTAGGTGCCTACAATGAGCAGTTCTTC	CASSPRLGAYNEQFF
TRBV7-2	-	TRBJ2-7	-	TGTGCCAGCAGCTTACCGGGGGGCCCAACCTACGAGCAGTACTTC	CASSLPGGPTYEQYF